These 23 T cell receptor beta chains were all obtained from the same sample, sequenced in a study of beta chain features in type 1 diabetes (dated by TCRdb to the late 2010s). The library was made by the immunoSEQ multiplex PCR assay. All of the isolated RNA was reverse transcribed with the High Capacity cDNA Reverse Transcription Kit, so expressed TCRB transcripts were sequenced. As stored in TCRdb, this immuneACCESS dataset retains in-frame rearrangements with V and J assigned. A fraction of the clones does not appear; measured against another copy, unresolved V genes explain less than half of the discrepancy, and the remainder lacks a known reason. This sample is represented by around 430,000 clones; roughly 31% of them were singletons. The ten largest make up 0.05% to 0.07% of the sample. The sample was naive CD4+ T cells from blood. The cell subset or site label corresponds to: true naive CD4+ T cells. Every receptor here comes from a man aged 18 to 29 in good health.

The V gene is TRBV18, the J gene TRBJ1-1; no clear D gene. The CDR3 has 13 residues. The germline V gene has CDR1 KGHSH and CDR2 LQKENI. V was clipped by 2 bases and J by 2 bases, with 6 bases between them. The CDR3 protein is CASSPIGNTEAFF. In DNA, the CDR3 is TGTGCCAGCTCACCAATAGGTAACACTGAAGCTTTCTTT.

The chain joins TRBV6-5 to TRBJ2-7; a weak D match, TRBD1 (5 bases). Trimming left V 4 bases short and J 0 bases short, with 16 bases between. The CDR3 is 16 amino acids. Per the germline V gene, CDR1 is MNHEY and CDR2 is SVGAGI. The chain's CDR3 is CASSSARQSISYEQYF. CDR3 sequence (DNA): TGTGCCAGCAGTTCCGCCCGACAGTCCATCTCCTACGAGCAGTACTTC.

The genes are TRBV9 and TRBJ1-2; 10 bases match TRBD1. The ends lost 3 bases at V and 8 bases at J; junction bases unmatched: 4. CDR1 is SGDLS, CDR2 YYNGEE, per germline. This CDR3 is built from 13 residues. The CDR3 sequence: CASSAGQGQGYTF. The CDR3 bases are TGTGCCAGCAGCGCGGGACAGGGGCAAGGCTACACCTTC. The whole variable domain, filled in from reference TRBV9 and TRBJ1-2, reads DSGVTQTPKHLITATGQRVTLRCSPRSGDLSVYWYQQSLDQGLQFLIQYYNGEERAKGNILERFSAQQFPDLHSELNLSSLELGDSALYFCASSAGQGQGYTFGSGTRLTVV.

This clone was detected a few times. The V call is TRBV29-1, the J call TRBJ2-2; 11 positions match TRBD1. Germline CDR1 SQVTM, CDR2 ANQGSEA. V lost 4 bases and J lost 5; bases outside the gene matches: 3. This CDR3 has 14 residues. This CDR3 is CSVVGDRGTGELFF. CDR3 DNA: TGCAGCGTTGTTGGGGACAGGGGGACCGGGGAGCTGTTTTTT.

Points on this clone: The junction differs from germline at one of its ends, possibly a read error. The chain recombines TRBV4-3 with TRBJ2-1; tentative D call: TRBD2 (5 bases). From germline, CDR1 is LGHNA and CDR2 YSLEER. The CDR3 is 14 amino acids. In nucleotides, the CDR3 is TGCGCCAGCAGCCTTAACCTCGACTACACTGAGCAGTTCTTC. This translates into CASSLNLDYTEQFF.

This clone came up once. The chain combines TRBV7-9 with TRBJ2-3; unclear D gene. V was trimmed by 6 bases and J by 1 base, leaving 17 bases between them. Germline values: CDR1 SEHNR, CDR2 FQNEAQ (reference sequence). CDR3 length equals 16 residues. CDR3 bases: TGTGCCAGCAGTTCCGTAAAGGGTGTGGGCACAGATACGCAGTATTTT. This gives the protein CASSSVKGVGTDTQYF. The full variable domain, its missing parts supplied by reference TRBV7-9 and TRBJ2-3, is DTGVSQNPRHKITKRGQNVTFRCDPISEHNRLYWYRQTLGQGPEFLTYFQNEAQLEKSRLLSDRFSAERPKGSFSTLEIQRTEQGDSAMYLCASSSVKGVGTDTQYFGPGTRLTVL.

The chain uses TRBV29-1 and TRBJ2-1, with TRBD2 matching over 8 bases. The ends lost 4 bases at V and 8 bases at J; junction bases unmatched: 13. The length of the CDR3 is 15 residues. Germline CDR1 reads SQVTM; CDR2 reads ANQGSEA. The CDR3 loop reads CSVGGLAGGIDEQFF. The CDR3 DNA reads TGCAGCGTTGGGGGTCTAGCGGGCGGTATCGATGAGCAGTTCTTC.

This clone was seen a few times. The chain combines TRBV30 with TRBJ1-2; D ambiguous. Germline CDR1 is GTSNPN and CDR2 is SVGIG (reference sequence). CDR3 length equals 13 residues. V lost 0 bases and J lost 5, with 10 bases in between. The CDR3 here is CAWSVPIGYGYTF. The DNA for the CDR3 is TGTGCCTGGAGTGTACCGATCGGGTATGGCTACACCTTC.

This rearrangement joins TRBV25-1 to TRBJ2-5; D is perhaps TRBD1 (5 bases). The CDR3 extends over 14 amino acids. The V and J ends lost 1 base and 3 bases respectively, with 9 bases between them. Per the germline V gene, CDR1 is MGHDK and CDR2 is SYGVNS. The CDR3 sequence is CASSEWGREETQYF. The CDR3 DNA follows: TGTGCCAGCAGTGAATGGGGCAGAGAAGAGACCCAGTACTTC.

The chain joins TRBV23-1 to TRBJ2-1; TRBD2 matches at 9 bases. TRBV23-1 is an ORF; its function is uncertain. This CDR3 is built from 18 residues. The V gene end was trimmed by 1 base and the J gene end by 3 bases; junction bases not matched to a gene: 10. Here the CDR3 DNA reads TGCGCCAGCAGTCAATTTTCGCTAGCGGGAACGGGCTACAATGAGCAGTTCTTC. This sequence encodes CASSQFSLAGTGYNEQFF.

This clone was observed a few times. The DNA of the CDR3 is TGTGCCAGCATCGCGCCGGGACAGGAACTCCTGCCCGGCTACACCTTC. This gives the protein CASIAPGQELLPGYTF. The chain links TRBV28 to TRBJ1-2, with 8 bases lining up with TRBD1. The J segment lost 8 bases and the V segment lost 7 bases, leaving 18 bases of the junction unmatched. Germline V gene sequence: CDR1 MDHEN, CDR2 SYDVKM. The CDR3 covers 16 residues.

The genes are TRBV7-2 and TRBJ2-7; no clear D. The CDR3 is 14 residues long. Trimming took off 1 base at V and 4 bases at J, with 11 bases between the two ends. Germline lookup yields CDR1 SGHTA and CDR2 FQGNSA. CDR3 amino acids: CASSLVGLLYEQYF. CDR3 coding DNA: TGTGCCAGCAGCTTAGTTGGGCTACTATACGAGCAGTACTTC.

The chain couples TRBV5-1 to TRBJ2-3; 7 nucleotides match TRBD2. J gave up 2 bases and V 4 bases, and 7 bases lay outside the gene matches. The CDR3 is 15 amino acids. Germline V gene data show CDR1 as SGHRS and CDR2 as YFSETQ. CDR3 sequence (DNA): TGCGCCAGCAGCCGGGGTCTAGCGGACACAGATACGCAGTATTTT. Its translation is CASSRGLADTDTQYF.

In this sample, this clone turned up once. The chain is built from TRBV5-4 and TRBJ2-7, with 9 bases identical to TRBD2. In germline, CDR1 is SGHNT, CDR2 YYREEE (reference sequence). CDR3 size: 15 residues. Germline trimming cut 1 base from V and 7 bases from J; bases unmatched to any gene: 9. CDR3 coding DNA: TGTGCCAGCAGCTTGCAACTAGCGGGCCGGGGGGAGCAGTACTTC. It encodes CASSLQLAGRGEQYF.

This chain links TRBV14 with TRBJ2-1; TRBD2 agrees at 10 bases. The V gene's germline CDR1 is SGHDN and CDR2 FVKESK. V trimming: 2 bases; J trimming: 3 bases; junction bases outside the gene matches: 1. This CDR3 comprises 15 residues. CDR3 residues: CASSQIAGGYNEQFF. CDR3 sequence (DNA): TGTGCCAGCAGCCAAATAGCGGGAGGCTACAATGAGCAGTTCTTC.

The chain employs TRBV29-1 and TRBJ1-1; possible D gene TRBD1, 6 bases. The germline CDR1 and CDR2 sequences are SQVTM and ANQGSEA. V dropped 2 bases and J dropped 3 bases, with 10 bases sitting between them. CDR3 size: 13 residues. The CDR3: CSVETGWDTEAFF. DNA for the CDR3: TGCAGCGTTGAAACAGGGTGGGACACTGAAGCTTTCTTT. Looking up the rest from reference TRBV29-1 and TRBJ1-1 gives the full variable domain: SAVISQKPSRDICQRGTSLTIQCQVDSQVTMMFWYRQQPGQSLTLIATANQGSEATYESGFVIDKFPISRPNLTFSTLTVSNMSPEDSSIYLCSVETGWDTEAFFGQGTRLTVV.

V gene TRBV9 combines with J gene TRBJ2-4; 10 nucleotides agree with TRBD2. The length of the CDR3 is 17 residues. The V segment lost 4 bases and the J segment 7 bases; nucleotides outside the gene matches: 14. Germline-derived CDR1 and CDR2 are SGDLS and YYNGEE. Here the CDR3 reads CASSPHGLAGVGNIQYF. The CDR3 DNA reads TGTGCCAGCAGCCCCCATGGGCTAGCGGGAGTCGGGAACATTCAGTACTTC.

This clone turned up a few times. The chain has TRBV29-1 and TRBJ1-4; weak D call: TRBD1 (6 bases). CDR1 and CDR2 (germline): SQVTM, ANQGSEA. The CDR3 contains 14 residues. Trimming took 4 bases from V and 5 from J, leaving 14 bases between them. CDR3 sequence: CSVVGGAANEKLFF. CDR3 bases: TGCAGCGTTGTCGGGGGCGCGGCAAATGAAAAACTGTTTTTT.

This clone was counted only a few times. The chain employs TRBV30 and TRBJ2-7; D gene ambiguous. Germline loops: CDR1 GTSNPN, CDR2 SVGIG (reference sequence). The length of the CDR3 is 11 residues. V was clipped by 6 bases and J by 2 bases, with 8 bases between them. The CDR3 coding sequence is TGTGCCTGTCAAACAGCCTACGAGCAGTACTTC. This codes for CACQTAYEQYF.

The rearrangement joins TRBV27 to TRBJ2-7, with 9 bases lining up with TRBD1. V dropped 5 bases and J dropped 6; count of bases not matched to a gene: 11. Germline CDR1 reads MNHEY; CDR2 reads SMNVEV (reference sequence). The CDR3 has 15 residues. The CDR3 protein is CASSPSPGQGSEQYF. The CDR3 coding sequence is TGTGCCAGCAGTCCAAGCCCGGGACAGGGATCCGAGCAGTACTTC.

The chain couples TRBV7-9 to TRBJ2-4; D is unresolved. Trimming pared 1 base from V and 9 bases from J, leaving 10 bases between. Germline V lookup: CDR1 SEHNR, CDR2 FQNEAQ (reference sequence). The CDR3 totals 13 residues. This CDR3 reads CASSLEIGLIQYF. CDR3 nucleotide sequence: TGTGCCAGCAGCTTAGAGATTGGGCTCATTCAGTACTTC.

This clone was detected only a few times. The chain has TRBV18 and TRBJ2-1; 9 bases line up with TRBD1. Per germline, CDR1 KGHSH and CDR2 LQKENI. The CDR3 has 15 amino acids. Trimming took 3 bases from V and 9 from J; bases not matched to a gene: 9. The CDR3, as DNA: TGTGCCAGCTCACCCTTGGACAGGGGAGAGGGTGAGCAGTTCTTC. Translating it yields CASSPLDRGEGEQFF.

The chain joins TRBV28 to TRBJ2-2; TRBD1 or TRBD2 may be the D gene (5 bases each). Germline values: CDR1 MDHEN, CDR2 SYDVKM. V lost 3 bases, J lost 12 bases, and 8 bases lay in between. CDR3 length equals 11 residues. The CDR3, as DNA: TGTGCCAGCAGTTTCCGGGGACAGCTGTTTTTT. Translation gives CASSFRGQLFF. Drawing the rest from reference TRBV28 and TRBJ2-2, the complete variable domain is DVKVTQSSRYLVKRTGEKVFLECVQDMDHENMFWYRQDPGLGLRLIYFSYDVKMKEKGDIPEGYSVSREKKERFSLILESASTNQTSMYLCASSFRGQLFFGEGSRLTVL.